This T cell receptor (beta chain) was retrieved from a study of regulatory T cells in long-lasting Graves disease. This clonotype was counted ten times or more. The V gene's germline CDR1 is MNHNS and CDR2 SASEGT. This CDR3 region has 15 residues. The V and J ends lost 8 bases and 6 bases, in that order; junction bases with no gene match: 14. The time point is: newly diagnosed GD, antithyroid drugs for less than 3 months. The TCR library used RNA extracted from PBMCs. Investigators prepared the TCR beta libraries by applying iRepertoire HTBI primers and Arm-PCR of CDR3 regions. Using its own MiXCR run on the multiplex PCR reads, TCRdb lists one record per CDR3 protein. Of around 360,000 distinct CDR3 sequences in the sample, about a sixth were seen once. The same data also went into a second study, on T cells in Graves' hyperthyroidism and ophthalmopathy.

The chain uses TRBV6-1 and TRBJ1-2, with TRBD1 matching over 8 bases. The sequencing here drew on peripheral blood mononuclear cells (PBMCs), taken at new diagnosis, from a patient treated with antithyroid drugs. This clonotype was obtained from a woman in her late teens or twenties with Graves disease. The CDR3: CASRSTGAGGDGYTF. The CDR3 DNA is TGTGCCAGCCGCTCGACGGGAGCAGGGGGCGATGGCTACACCTTC.